Each of the 32 T cell receptor beta chains below was sequenced from the same sample in a study of T cells after posttransplantation cyclophosphamide. Sequenced by immunoSEQ multiplex PCR; TCRdb stores in-frame clones only, minus some. The sample was found to contain about 8,700 clones, and every one recurs. Treatment was busulfan-fludarabine conditioning, a marrow graft, and cyclophosphamide on days +3 and +4. Source: PBMCs, taken after an allogeneic stem cell transplant with post-transplant cyclophosphamide. These receptors were obtained from a male patient in his 30s who received an allogeneic stem cell transplant from an unrelated donor, was CMV-positive, and had acute and chronic GVHD. Some T cells may trace back to the graft donor.

In its sample, this clone was seen many times. The chain joins TRBV6-4 to TRBJ2-7, with TRBD2 matching 9 bases. CDR3 size: 16 residues. The V gene's germline CDR1 is MRHNA and CDR2 SNTAGT. Trimming took 2 bases from V and 2 from J; bases not matched to a gene: 7. CDR3 region: CASSDLGTSWPYEQYF. In DNA form, the CDR3 reads TGTGCCAGCAGTGACCTGGGGACTAGCTGGCCCTACGAGCAGTACTTC.

This clone has a count of ten or more. The chain has TRBV10-3 and TRBJ2-5; 8 nucleotides agree with TRBD2. Per the germline V gene, CDR1 is ENHRY and CDR2 is SYGVKD. J lost 3 bases, V lost 11 bases, and 8 bases had no gene match. This CDR3 has 13 amino acids. CDR3 amino acids: CASEGAGEETQYF. The CDR3 region has the DNA TGTGCCTCGGAGGGAGCGGGAGAAGAGACCCAGTACTTC.

This clone occurred many times. CDR3 sequence reads: CASSFQTGTETQYF. Here the CDR3 DNA reads TGTGCCAGTAGTTTCCAGACAGGGACGGAGACCCAGTACTTC. This chain connects TRBV19 to TRBJ2-5; 7 bases agree with TRBD1. Germline lookup yields CDR1 LNHDA and CDR2 SQIVND (reference sequence). V lost 5 bases to trimming and J lost 5 bases; unmatched junction nucleotides: 8. CDR3 length: 14 residues.

This clone showed up many times. This chain links TRBV10-3 with TRBJ2-3, with 12 bases lining up with TRBD2. Germline V gene sequence: CDR1 ENHRY, CDR2 SYGVKD. V gave up 3 bases and J gave up 0 bases; unmatched junction bases: 1. The CDR3 has 16 amino acids. The CDR3 here is CAISEGTSGSTDTQYF. The CDR3, as DNA: TGTGCCATCAGTGAAGGGACTAGCGGGAGCACAGATACGCAGTATTTT.

This clone was observed many times. The chain couples TRBV29-1 to TRBJ1-1; tentative D call: TRBD1 (6 bases). Looked up from germline, CDR1 is SQVTM and CDR2 is ANQGSEA. This CDR3 is 13 amino acids long. V was trimmed by 3 bases and J by 8 bases, leaving 16 bases between them. As DNA, the CDR3 is TGCAGCGTTGATGGGCAGAATACAGGGGAAGCTTTCTTT. It encodes CSVDGQNTGEAFF. Drawing the rest from reference TRBV29-1 and TRBJ1-1, the complete variable domain is SAVISQKPSRDICQRGTSLTIQCQVDSQVTMMFWYRQQPGQSLTLIATANQGSEATYESGFVIDKFPISRPNLTFSTLTVSNMSPEDSSIYLCSVDGQNTGEAFFGQGTRLTVV.

There are many counts of this clone. V and J are TRBV5-5 and TRBJ1-2; weak D call: TRBD1 (5 bases). CDR3 size: 17 residues. Germline V gene lookup returns CDR1 SGHKS and CDR2 YYEKEE (reference sequence). The V and J ends lost 0 bases and 8 bases respectively, with 23 bases between them. DNA for the CDR3: TGTGCCAGCAGCTTGGAGGCCCTCCGTCAAGTCAGGGAGGGCTACACCTTC. Protein: CASSLEALRQVREGYTF.

A few counts support this clone. One end of the junction varies from germline; a read error may be responsible. The J gene is TRBJ2-5, the V gene TRBV30, with 11 positions matching TRBD1. CDR1 and CDR2 (germline): GTSNPN, SVGIG (reference sequence). This CDR3 has 14 amino acids. CDR3 amino acids: CAWSKDRGQEPQYF. CDR3 sequence (DNA): TGTGCCTGGAGTAAGGACAGGGGGCAAGAGCCCCAGTACTTC.

This clone appeared many times. CDR3 region: CASSPTPGTGPQHF. DNA of the CDR3: TGTGCCAGCAGCCCCACCCCAGGGACTGGGCCCCAGCATTTT. J is TRBJ1-5 and V is TRBV6-5; possible D gene TRBD1, 5 bases. Trimming cost V 6 bases and J 9 bases, with 18 bases left between them. CDR3 length: 14 residues. The germline gives CDR1 MNHEY, CDR2 SVGAGI.

J is TRBJ1-6 and V is TRBV7-3, with D maybe TRBD1 (5 bases). This CDR3 is built from 13 residues. Germline V lookup: CDR1 SGHTA, CDR2 FQGTGA. V gave up 5 bases and J gave up 12 bases, with 14 bases separating them. The CDR3 DNA is TGTGCCAGCAGCGGGGGGGGAATCGAACCCCTCCACTTT. This codes for CASSGGGIEPLHF.

There are a few counts of this clone. This rearrangement joins TRBV5-1 to TRBJ2-5; 13 bases are a match to TRBD2. Trimming cost V 4 bases and J 5 bases; bases outside gene matches: 11. Per the germline V gene, CDR1 is SGHRS and CDR2 is YFSETQ. The CDR3 has 17 amino acids. In nucleotides, the CDR3 is TGCGCCAGCAGCCCAGCCACTAGCGGGAGGGCCGGGGAGACCCAGTACTTC. It is translated as CASSPATSGRAGETQYF.

In its sample, this clone is large. The V gene is TRBV7-9, the J gene TRBJ2-3; D gene uncertain. V was cut by 5 bases and J by 0 bases, with 15 bases left in between. Looked up from germline, CDR1 is SEHNR and CDR2 is FQNEAQ (reference sequence). The CDR3 covers 16 residues. The CDR3 nucleotides read TGTGCCAGCAGCCCCCATGAGCGCCCGAGCACAGATACGCAGTATTTT. Translating gives CASSPHERPSTDTQYF.

This clone was detected ten times or more. The genes are TRBV6-2 or TRBV6-3 and TRBJ2-7, with D unclear. Germline V CDR1 and CDR2: MNHEY, SVGEGT. The CDR3 covers 12 residues. V gave up 5 bases and J gave up 3 bases, with 8 bases separating them. This chain's CDR3 is CASSPRLYEQYF. The CDR3 DNA reads as TGTGCCAGCAGTCCGAGGCTCTACGAGCAGTACTTC.

In its sample, this clone is medium-sized. The rearrangement uses TRBV2 and TRBJ2-1, with 13 positions matching TRBD2. This CDR3 is built from 14 residues. Germline-derived CDR1 and CDR2 are SNHLY and FYNNEI. Trimming cost V 4 bases and J 9 bases; bases outside gene matches: 3. This chain's CDR3 is CASSGTSGSPEQFF. The CDR3, as DNA: TGTGCCAGCAGTGGGACTAGCGGGAGTCCTGAGCAGTTCTTC.

The chain recombines TRBV5-1 with TRBJ2-5; possible D gene TRBD1, 6 bases. Deletions cut 0 bases from V and 5 bases from J, with 11 bases between. Germline V CDR1 and CDR2: SGHRS, YFSETQ. The CDR3 spans 14 residues. The CDR3 sequence is CASSLVGAGETQYF. The CDR3 DNA reads TGCGCCAGCAGCTTGGTGGGGGCAGGGGAGACCCAGTACTTC.

This clone was recorded at least ten times. The V gene is TRBV11-3, the J gene TRBJ2-1, with 7 bases lining up with TRBD2. V was clipped by 5 bases and J by 10 bases; unmatched bases: 11. The CDR3 runs to 14 residues. Germline CDR1 SGHNT, CDR2 YENEEA. The CDR3 is CASSRRDYTEEQFF. The CDR3 DNA follows: TGTGCCAGCAGCCGACGGGACTATACGGAGGAGCAGTTCTTC.

This clone is judged medium-sized. This rearrangement joins TRBV6-2 or TRBV6-3 to TRBJ2-7, with D possibly TRBD2 on 7 matching bases. The CDR3 runs 17 residues. Germline values: CDR1 MNHEY, CDR2 SVGEGT. Trimming stripped 5 bases from V and 2 bases from J, with 22 bases between. CDR3 loop: CASSPRLGGASPYEQYF. CDR3 in DNA: TGTGCCAGCAGTCCCCGGCTGGGGGGGGCGAGTCCCTACGAGCAGTACTTC.

By sample share, this clone is medium-sized (0.01 to 0.1%). The chain employs TRBV7-9 and TRBJ2-1, with D tentatively TRBD1 (6 bases). This CDR3 is built from 15 residues. Germline loops: CDR1 SEHNR, CDR2 FQNEAQ (reference sequence). V was pared by 5 bases and J by 0 bases, with 11 bases between. CDR3 DNA: TGTGCCAGCAGCCCCCAGGGGAGCTCCTACAATGAGCAGTTCTTC. Protein sequence: CASSPQGSSYNEQFF.

There are many counts of this clone. The rearrangement uses TRBV19 and TRBJ1-5; perhaps TRBD1 as D (6 bases). The V and J ends lost 5 bases and 5 bases respectively, with 16 bases between them. There are 15 residues in the CDR3. CDR1 and CDR2 (germline): LNHDA, SQIVND (reference sequence). The CDR3 sequence is CASSPLDRFDQPQHF. CDR3 sequence (DNA): TGTGCCAGTAGTCCCCTAGACAGGTTTGATCAGCCCCAGCATTTT.

There are many counts of this clone. The V call is TRBV6-2 or TRBV6-3, the J call TRBJ2-7; 12 bases agree with TRBD2. The CDR3 is 15 amino acids. After removal of 5 bases from V and 3 bases from J, the junction contained 5 bases not matched to a gene. The germline V gene has CDR1 MNHEY and CDR2 SVGEGT. The DNA of the CDR3 is TGTGCCAGCAGTCCAACTAGCGGGAGGTACTACGAGCAGTACTTC. Amino acids: CASSPTSGRYYEQYF.

This clone has at least ten counts. This CDR3 is CASSFRLAEETQYF. For the CDR3, the DNA is TGTGCCAGCAGTTTCCGACTAGCGGAAGAGACCCAGTACTTC. The rearrangement joins TRBV6-2 or TRBV6-3 to TRBJ2-5; 9 bases align to TRBD2. Losses at the gene ends were 4 bases for V and 3 bases for J; bases not matched to a gene: 3. CDR1 is MNHEY and CDR2 is SVGEGT in the germline V gene. CDR3 length equals 14 residues.

This clone came up many times. The chain links TRBV7-2 to TRBJ1-1, with D perhaps matching TRBD1 (5 bases). This CDR3 has 13 amino acids. The V gene's germline CDR1 is SGHTA and CDR2 FQGNSA. Trimming took 2 bases from V and 4 from J, leaving 8 bases between them. CDR3 coding DNA: TGTGCCAGCAGCTTACAGGGAAGCACTGAAGCTTTCTTT. It specifies CASSLQGSTEAFF.

By proportion, this clone is medium-sized. V is TRBV4-3 and J is TRBJ2-2; unclear D gene. Germline loops: CDR1 LGHNA, CDR2 YSLEER. The CDR3 is made up of 17 amino acids. The V end was cut by 0 bases, the J end by 2 bases, with 13 bases between. This CDR3 reads CASSQDSAGANTGELFF. CDR3 DNA: TGCGCCAGCAGCCAAGATTCGGCAGGAGCAAACACCGGGGAGCTGTTTTTT.

Many counts were recorded for this clone. The chain links TRBV12-5 to TRBJ1-5, with D uncertain. This CDR3 has 12 amino acids. V lost 9 bases and J 3 bases, leaving 9 bases between the germline ends. Germline values: CDR1 LGHNT, CDR2 FRNRAP. In DNA, the CDR3 is TGTGCTAGCTCCAGGATCAATCAGCCCCAGCATTTT. Its translation: CASSRINQPQHF.

This clone was seen many times. The chain is built from TRBV9 and TRBJ2-3; the match to TRBD1 covers 11 bases. The CDR3 covers 16 residues. From germline, CDR1 is SGDLS and CDR2 YYNGEE. The V gene end was trimmed by 4 bases and the J gene end by 3 bases; junction bases not matched to a gene: 7. The CDR3 here is CASSSWTGGNTDTQYF. The DNA of the CDR3 is TGTGCCAGCAGCTCATGGACAGGGGGCAATACAGATACGCAGTATTTT.

This clone was seen ten or more times. CDR3 sequence (DNA): TGTGCCAGCAGCCCACAGACTAGCGGATACTACGAGCAGTACTTC. Translation gives CASSPQTSGYYEQYF. The chain is built from TRBV11-2 and TRBJ2-7; TRBD2 matches at 9 bases. There are 15 residues in the CDR3. J lost 3 bases, V lost 5 bases, and 8 bases had no gene match. Germline-derived CDR1 and CDR2 are SGHAT and FQNNGV.

This clone has at least ten counts. The chain employs TRBV5-1 and TRBJ1-1, with TRBD1 matching 7 bases. The CDR3 consists of 15 residues. With V trimmed by 2 bases and J by 5 bases, 9 bases remained unmatched. Germline assignment: CDR1 SGHRS and CDR2 YFSETQ. The CDR3, as DNA: TGCGCCAGCAGCTTATACAGGGGAGAATTTACTGAAGCTTTCTTT. Translating gives CASSLYRGEFTEAFF.

There are many counts of this clone. The chain carries TRBV23-1 and TRBJ2-5; D gene ambiguous. TRBV23-1 carries the ORF label, with uncertain function. The V end was cut by 0 bases, the J end by 5 bases, with 16 bases between. CDR3 length equals 16 residues. The CDR3: CASSQSCRRVRETQYF. CDR3 nucleotide sequence: TGCGCCAGCAGTCAATCCTGTCGAAGGGTTCGGGAGACCCAGTACTTC.

This clone counts as medium-sized. The genes are TRBV6-2 or TRBV6-3 and TRBJ2-6, with D possibly TRBD2 on 6 matching bases. The germline CDR1 and CDR2 sequences are MNHEY and SVGEGT. The CDR3 consists of 17 residues. Trimming left V 6 bases short and J 4 bases short, with 19 bases between. The CDR3 coding sequence is TGTGCCAGCAGCCTATACGGCGGGGTAGGGGGGGCCAACGTCCTGACTTTC. It encodes CASSLYGGVGGANVLTF.

This clone was observed at least ten times. CDR3: CASSLRAGGIYEQYF. CDR3 DNA: TGTGCCAGCAGTCTTAGAGCGGGAGGTATTTACGAGCAGTACTTC. V is TRBV6-4 and J is TRBJ2-7; TRBD2 matches at 9 bases. Unmatched junction bases numbered 9, after V lost 5 bases and J lost 4 bases. Germline V gene lookup returns CDR1 MRHNA and CDR2 SNTAGT. The CDR3 spans 15 residues.

This clone was detected only a few times. This chain links TRBV9 with TRBJ2-3, with 10 bases matching TRBD1. CDR3 length: 15 amino acids. Trimming at V came to 3 bases and at J to 4 bases, leaving 5 bases not matched to a gene. Looked up from germline, CDR1 is SGDLS and CDR2 is YYNGEE. Here the CDR3 reads CASSATGGAADTQYF. For the CDR3, the DNA is TGTGCCAGCAGCGCGACAGGGGGCGCCGCAGATACGCAGTATTTT. The whole variable domain, filled in from reference TRBV9 and TRBJ2-3, reads DSGVTQTPKHLITATGQRVTLRCSPRSGDLSVYWYQQSLDQGLQFLIQYYNGEERAKGNILERFSAQQFPDLHSELNLSSLELGDSALYFCASSATGGAADTQYFGPGTRLTVL.

This clone was observed many times. The rearrangement joins TRBV11-3 to TRBJ2-5, with D maybe TRBD2 (7 bases). The CDR3 sequence is 17 residues long. In germline, CDR1 is SGHNT, CDR2 YENEEA. V was cut by 1 base and J by 5 bases, with 20 bases left in between. The CDR3 is CASSLVRDKRGGETQYF. The CDR3 DNA follows: TGTGCCAGCAGCTTAGTCCGGGACAAAAGGGGGGGGGAGACCCAGTACTTC.

This clone appeared many times. The chain combines TRBV6-2 or TRBV6-3 with TRBJ2-3; D might be TRBD1 (5 bases). This CDR3 is built from 15 residues. Trimming cost V 0 bases and J 0 bases, with 7 bases left between them. Germline assignment: CDR1 MNHEY and CDR2 SVGEGT. CDR3 sequence reads: CASSYSRGSTDTQYF. The CDR3 DNA follows: TGTGCCAGCAGTTACTCTAGGGGTAGCACAGATACGCAGTATTTT.